Shown below are 14 T cell receptor beta chains from a single sample sequenced in a study of T cells in women clearing cervical HPV infection. Sequencing used immunoSEQ multiplex PCR; TCRdb keeps in-frame clones, though not all of them. The listing records over 30,000 clones. Sequences were obtained from blood buffy coat. These receptors came from a woman aged 18 to 75 with a cervical HPV16 infection that either progressed to CIN3+ or cleared (not recorded which).

In the case of this clone: The observed sequence ends 3 residues before the CDR3 terminus, with the missing tail filled in from the germline J gene. V and J are TRBV6-1 and TRBJ2-5; D ambiguous. V gave up 4 bases and J gave up 1 base, with 7 bases separating them. CDR1 is MNHNS, CDR2 SASEGT, per germline. The CDR3 runs 13 residues. The sequenced CDR3 bases are TGTGCCAGCAGTGCCGGTCCCCAAGAGACC. As protein: CASSAGPQET. The entire CDR3 protein is CASSAGPQETQYF.

As concerns this clone: The read falls 3 residues short of the CDR3 end, and the missing part is taken from the germline J gene. The chain carries TRBV5-4 and TRBJ2-2; D perhaps matches TRBD2 (6 bases). This CDR3 comprises 13 residues. V was clipped by 2 bases and J by 6 bases, with 8 bases between them. Germline V gene lookup returns CDR1 SGHNT and CDR2 YYREEE (reference sequence). The CDR3 loop is CASSFGGAGELFF. Incomplete CDR3 DNA: TGTGCCAGCAGCTTCGGGGGAGCCGGGGAG.

On this clone: The read halts 3 residues ahead of the CDR3 end, with the missing end drawn from the germline J gene. This rearrangement joins TRBV7-2 to TRBJ1-5; 7 bases map to TRBD1. Germline V gene sequence: CDR1 SGHTA, CDR2 FQGNSA. The J segment lost 7 bases and the V segment lost 4 bases, leaving 10 bases of the junction unmatched. CDR3 size: 15 residues. Incomplete CDR3 DNA: TGTGCCAGCAGCTCTCGACAGGGAGGGCACCAGCCC. Translation: CASSSRQGGHQP. The full-length CDR3 reads as CASSSRQGGHQPQHF.

Regarding this clone: The CDR3 is cut off 3 residues early in the read; its end comes from the germline J gene. The rearrangement uses TRBV12-3 or TRBV12-4 and TRBJ1-1; D possibly corresponds to TRBD1 (6 bases). The CDR3 loop spans 13 amino acids. CDR3 DNA (partial): TGTGCCAGCAGCTCACAAGAGGGACAAGAA. This translates into CASSSQEGQE. The whole CDR3 protein reads CASSSQEGQEAFF.

About this clone itself: With the read ending 3 residues before the CDR3 end, the germline J gene is used to fill in that end. The chain joins TRBV2 to TRBJ1-5, with 9 bases that match TRBD1. The CDR3 sequence is 15 residues long. Germline V gene sequence: CDR1 SNHLY, CDR2 FYNNEI. Trimming at V came to 7 bases and at J to 0 bases, leaving 4 bases not matched to a gene. The CDR3 sequence is CASTTGGASNQPQHF. The covered CDR3 bases are TGTGCCAGCACGACAGGGGGAGCTAGCAATCAGCCC.

Comment on this clone: The CDR3 end lies 3 residues beyond the end of the read and is filled in from the germline J gene. The rearrangement uses TRBV5-6 and TRBJ1-6; 9 bases match TRBD1. V was pared by 3 bases and J by 6 bases, with 4 bases of the junction left unmatched. The CDR3 consists of 15 residues. Germline CDR1 reads SGHDT; CDR2 reads YYEEEE. This chain's CDR3 is CASSYNRGPNSPLHF. The DNA read from the CDR3 is TGTGCCAGCAGCTACAACAGGGGGCCTAATTCACCC.

On this clone itself: The read terminates 3 residues before the CDR3 end, so the remaining end is supplied by the germline J gene. The chain links TRBV6-2 or TRBV6-3 to TRBJ2-1; D is unclear. V was shortened by 8 bases and J by 7 bases, with 12 bases between the two germline ends. The CDR3 is 12 residues long. In germline, CDR1 is MNHEY, CDR2 SVGEGT. The sequenced part of the CDR3 DNA is TGTGCCAGCGCCCCAAGCGCGAATGAG. It specifies CASAPSANE. From start to end, the CDR3 is CASAPSANEQFF.

Comment on this clone: The read finishes 3 residues shy of the CDR3 end, and the germline J gene is used to complete it. The chain uses TRBV7-1 and TRBJ2-5; TRBD1 is a possible D gene (6 bases). TRBV7-1 is known as an ORF, though its function is uncertain. The CDR3 sequence is 20 residues long. V was pared by 3 bases and J by 1 base, with 27 bases between. The CDR3 sequence: CASSSAGDTNELRSQETQYF. The sequenced part of the CDR3 DNA is TGTGCCAGCAGCTCGGCCGGGGACACCAACGAGCTTCGAAGCCAAGAGACC.

In regard to this clone: The read stops 3 residues short of the end of the CDR3; the missing end is completed from the germline J gene. The chain has TRBV5-6 and TRBJ2-5, with D possibly matching TRBD1 (7 bases). The CDR3 is made up of 14 amino acids. V lost 4 bases and J 5 bases, leaving 15 bases between the germline ends. CDR1 and CDR2 (germline): SGHDT, YYEEEE. The sequenced CDR3 bases are TGTGCCAGCAGCGCGGGACAGTGGGCCGAGACC. Its translation: CASSAGQWAET. The whole CDR3 protein is CASSAGQWAETQYF.

In the case of this clone: Read sequence stops 3 residues before the CDR3 end, and the germline J gene provides the missing end. The V gene is TRBV5-5, the J gene TRBJ1-3; weak D call: TRBD1 (5 bases). CDR1 and CDR2 (germline): SGHKS, YYEKEE (reference sequence). The CDR3 has 15 amino acids. V was trimmed by 4 bases and J by 0 bases, leaving 11 bases between them. The CDR3 spells CASSPGGGSGNTIYF. The sequenced part of the CDR3 DNA is TGTGCCAGCAGCCCGGGGGGTGGCTCTGGAAACACC.

Judged by frequency, this clone is medium-sized. The read is 3 residues too short to cover the CDR3 end, so that end is filled in from the germline J gene. This sequence joins TRBV4-2 and TRBJ1-6, with 9 bases aligning to TRBD1. The germline CDR1 and CDR2 sequences are LGHNA and YNFKEQ. CDR3 size: 21 residues. The V segment lost 4 bases and the J segment 0 bases; nucleotides outside the gene matches: 16. The CDR3 is CASSLEPGQGLPSSYNSPLHF. The CDR3 bases that were read are TGTGCCAGCAGCCTCGAACCGGGACAGGGACTTCCAAGCTCCTATAATTCACCC.

As for this clone: The read finishes 3 residues shy of the CDR3 end, and the germline J gene is used to complete it. V and J are TRBV7-3 and TRBJ2-1; the match to TRBD2 covers 8 bases. V lost 2 bases and J lost 0; bases outside the gene matches: 3. Looked up from germline, CDR1 is SGHTA and CDR2 is FQGTGA. The CDR3 length is 16 residues. The sequenced CDR3 bases are TGTGCCAGCAGCTTAGTAGCGGGGAGCTCCTACAATGAG. It yields the protein CASSLVAGSSYNE. The entire CDR3 sequence reads CASSLVAGSSYNEQFF.

To note about this clone: The read terminates 3 residues before the CDR3 end, so the remaining end is supplied by the germline J gene. The rearrangement joins TRBV14 to TRBJ2-7; D is unclear. CDR1 is SGHDN, CDR2 FVKESK, per germline. The CDR3 is 11 residues long. V shed 3 bases and J shed 3 bases, with 3 bases lying between them. The DNA read from the CDR3 is TGTGCCAGCAGCCACAGCTACGAG. It codes for CASSHSYE. In full, the CDR3 reads CASSHSYEQYF.

Regarding this clone: The CDR3 goes on 3 residues after the read ends, and that part is filled in from the germline J gene. The gene calls are TRBV19 and TRBJ1-2; 7 nucleotides align to TRBD1. CDR1 and CDR2 from the germline V gene are LNHDA and SQIVND (reference sequence). With V trimmed by 7 bases and J by 3 bases, 8 bases remained unmatched. The CDR3 consists of 14 residues. The DNA read from the CDR3 is TGTGCCAGTACGGGTAGGGGACAGTACTATGGC. This translates into CASTGRGQYYG. The complete CDR3 protein is CASTGRGQYYGYTF.